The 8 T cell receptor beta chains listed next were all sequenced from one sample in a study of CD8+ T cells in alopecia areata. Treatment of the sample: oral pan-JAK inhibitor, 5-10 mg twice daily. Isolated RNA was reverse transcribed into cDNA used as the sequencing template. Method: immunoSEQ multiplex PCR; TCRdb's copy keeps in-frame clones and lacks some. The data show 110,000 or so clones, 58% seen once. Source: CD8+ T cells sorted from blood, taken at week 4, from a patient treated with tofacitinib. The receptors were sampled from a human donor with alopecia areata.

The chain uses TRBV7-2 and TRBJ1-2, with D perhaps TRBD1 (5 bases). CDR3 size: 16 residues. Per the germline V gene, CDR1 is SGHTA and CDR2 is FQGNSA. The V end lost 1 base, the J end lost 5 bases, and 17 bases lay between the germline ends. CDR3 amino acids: CASSLVFRVEGYGYTF. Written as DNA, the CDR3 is TGTGCCAGCAGCTTAGTCTTCAGGGTAGAAGGGTATGGCTACACCTTC.

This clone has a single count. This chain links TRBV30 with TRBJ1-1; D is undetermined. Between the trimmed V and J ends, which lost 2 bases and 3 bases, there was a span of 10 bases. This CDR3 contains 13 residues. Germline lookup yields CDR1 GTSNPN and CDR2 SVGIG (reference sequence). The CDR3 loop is CAWSPDHDTEAFF. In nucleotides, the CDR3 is TGTGCCTGGAGTCCAGACCACGACACTGAAGCTTTCTTT.

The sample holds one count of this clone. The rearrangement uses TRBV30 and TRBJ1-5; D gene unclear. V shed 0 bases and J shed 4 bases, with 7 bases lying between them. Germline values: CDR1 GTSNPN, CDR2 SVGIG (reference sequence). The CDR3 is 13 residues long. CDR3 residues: CAWSVHGNQPQHF. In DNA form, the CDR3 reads TGTGCCTGGAGTGTACATGGAAATCAGCCCCAGCATTTT.

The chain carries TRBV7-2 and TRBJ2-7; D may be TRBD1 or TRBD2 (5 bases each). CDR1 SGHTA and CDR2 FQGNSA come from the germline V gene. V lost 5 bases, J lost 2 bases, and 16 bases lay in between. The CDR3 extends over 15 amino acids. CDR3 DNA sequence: TGTGCCAGCAGCCTCGGGGCATCCGTCGCCTACGAGCAGTACTTC. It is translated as CASSLGASVAYEQYF.

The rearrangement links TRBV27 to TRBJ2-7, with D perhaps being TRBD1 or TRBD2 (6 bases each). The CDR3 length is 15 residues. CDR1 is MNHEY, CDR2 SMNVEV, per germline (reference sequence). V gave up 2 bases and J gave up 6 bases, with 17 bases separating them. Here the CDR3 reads CASSLQTGGAGEQYF. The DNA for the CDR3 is TGTGCCAGCAGTTTACAAACCGGGGGCGCCGGCGAGCAGTACTTC.

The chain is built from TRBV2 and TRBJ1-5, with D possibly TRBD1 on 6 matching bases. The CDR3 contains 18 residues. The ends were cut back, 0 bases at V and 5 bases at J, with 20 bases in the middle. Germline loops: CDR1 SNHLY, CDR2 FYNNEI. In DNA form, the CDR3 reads TGTGCCAGCAGTGAAGCACTTCCGAACAGGGACCCCCATCAGCCCCAGCATTTT. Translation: CASSEALPNRDPHQPQHF.

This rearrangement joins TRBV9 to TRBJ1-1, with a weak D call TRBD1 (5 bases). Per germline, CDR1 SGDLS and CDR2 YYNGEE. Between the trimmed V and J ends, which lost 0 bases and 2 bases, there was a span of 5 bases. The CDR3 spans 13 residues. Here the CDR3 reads CASSVGDNTEAFF. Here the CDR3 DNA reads TGTGCCAGCAGCGTAGGGGACAACACTGAAGCTTTCTTT.

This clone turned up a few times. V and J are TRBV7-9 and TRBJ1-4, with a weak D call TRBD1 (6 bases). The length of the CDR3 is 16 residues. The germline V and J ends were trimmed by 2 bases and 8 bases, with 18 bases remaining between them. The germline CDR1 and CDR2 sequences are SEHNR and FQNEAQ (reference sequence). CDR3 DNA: TGTGCCAGCAGCTTATTCCCCGGGACACCCGAGGAAAAACTGTTTTTT. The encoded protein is CASSLFPGTPEEKLFF.